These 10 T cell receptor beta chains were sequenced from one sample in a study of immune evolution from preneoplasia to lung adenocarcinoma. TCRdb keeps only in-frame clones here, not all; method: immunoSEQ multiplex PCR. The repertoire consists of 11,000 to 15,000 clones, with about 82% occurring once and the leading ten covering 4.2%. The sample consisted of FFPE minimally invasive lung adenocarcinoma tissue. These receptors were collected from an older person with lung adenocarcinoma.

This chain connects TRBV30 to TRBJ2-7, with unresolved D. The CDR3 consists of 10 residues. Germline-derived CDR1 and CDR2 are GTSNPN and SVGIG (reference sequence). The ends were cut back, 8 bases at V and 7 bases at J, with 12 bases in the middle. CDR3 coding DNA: TGTGCCAGTGGATTGGGAGAGCAGTACTTC. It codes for CASGLGEQYF. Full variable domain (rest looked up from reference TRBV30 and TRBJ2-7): SQTIHQWPATLVQPVGSPLSLECTVEGTSNPNLYWYRQAAGRGLQLLFYSVGIGQISSEVPQNLSASRPQDRQFILSSKKLLLSDSGFYLCASGLGEQYFGPGTRLTVT.

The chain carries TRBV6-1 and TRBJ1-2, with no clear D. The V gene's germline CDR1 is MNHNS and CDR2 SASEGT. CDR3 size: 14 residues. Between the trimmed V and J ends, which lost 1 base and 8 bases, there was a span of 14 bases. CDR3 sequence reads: CASSEVPLGRGYTF. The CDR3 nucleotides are TGTGCCAGCAGTGAAGTCCCCCTAGGGCGCGGCTACACCTTC.

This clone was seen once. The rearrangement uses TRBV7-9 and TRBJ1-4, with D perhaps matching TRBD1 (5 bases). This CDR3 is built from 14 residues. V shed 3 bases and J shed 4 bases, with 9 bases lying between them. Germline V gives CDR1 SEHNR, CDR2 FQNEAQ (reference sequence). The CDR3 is CASSLGGGNEKLFF. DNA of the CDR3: TGTGCCAGCAGCTTGGGGGGAGGTAATGAAAAACTGTTTTTT.

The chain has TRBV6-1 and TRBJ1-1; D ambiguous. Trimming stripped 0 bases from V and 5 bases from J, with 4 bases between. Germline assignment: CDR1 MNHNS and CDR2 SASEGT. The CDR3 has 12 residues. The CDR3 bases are TGTGCCAGCAGTGAAGCCGGGACTGAAGCTTTCTTT. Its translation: CASSEAGTEAFF.

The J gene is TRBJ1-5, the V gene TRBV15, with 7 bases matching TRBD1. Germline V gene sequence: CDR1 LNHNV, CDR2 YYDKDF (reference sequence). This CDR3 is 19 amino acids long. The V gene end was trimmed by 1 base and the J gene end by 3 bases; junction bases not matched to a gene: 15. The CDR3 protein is CATSRAGRRQGPYNQPQHF. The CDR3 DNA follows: TGTGCCACCAGCAGAGCCGGACGAAGACAGGGACCTTACAATCAGCCCCAGCATTTT.

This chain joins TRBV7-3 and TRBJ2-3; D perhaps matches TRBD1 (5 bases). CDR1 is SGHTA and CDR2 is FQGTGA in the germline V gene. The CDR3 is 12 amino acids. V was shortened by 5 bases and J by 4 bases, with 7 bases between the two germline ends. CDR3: CASSTGPDTQYF. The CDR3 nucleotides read TGTGCCAGCAGCACAGGTCCAGATACGCAGTATTTT.

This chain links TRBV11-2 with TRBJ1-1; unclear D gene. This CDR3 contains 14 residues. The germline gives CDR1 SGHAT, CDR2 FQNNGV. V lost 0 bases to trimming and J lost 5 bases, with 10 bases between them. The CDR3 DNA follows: TGTGCCAGCAGCTTAGAAGTTGGAGAGACTGAAGCTTTCTTT. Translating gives CASSLEVGETEAFF.

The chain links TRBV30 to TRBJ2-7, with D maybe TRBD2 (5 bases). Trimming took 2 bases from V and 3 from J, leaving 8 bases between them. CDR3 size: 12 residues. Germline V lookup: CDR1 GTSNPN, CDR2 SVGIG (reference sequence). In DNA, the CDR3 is TGTGCCTGGAGTCTGGAGGACTACGAGCAGTACTTC. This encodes CAWSLEDYEQYF.

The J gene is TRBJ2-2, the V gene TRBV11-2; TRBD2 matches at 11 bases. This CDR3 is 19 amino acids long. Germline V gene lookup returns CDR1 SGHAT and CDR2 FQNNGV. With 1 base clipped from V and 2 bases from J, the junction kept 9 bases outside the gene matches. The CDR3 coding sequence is TGTGCCAGCAGCTTAGTTGGGCTAGCGGGGGGACTAAACACCGGGGAGCTGTTTTTT. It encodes CASSLVGLAGGLNTGELFF.

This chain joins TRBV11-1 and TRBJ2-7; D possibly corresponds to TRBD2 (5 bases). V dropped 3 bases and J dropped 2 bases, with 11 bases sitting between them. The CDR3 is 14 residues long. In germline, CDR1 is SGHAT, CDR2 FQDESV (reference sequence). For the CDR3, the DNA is TGTGCCAGCAGCTTCAATGCGGGTACCTACGAGCAGTACTTC. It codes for CASSFNAGTYEQYF.